These 30 T cell receptor beta chains share one sample of origin, sequenced in a study of cytomegalovirus exposure and HLA in healthy donors. A multiplex PCR was run with 60 Vbeta primers and 13 Jbeta primers. Libraries were prepared by immunoSEQ multiplex PCR; TCRdb keeps only in-frame clonotypes and omits some of them. The sample holds 74,000 or so clones, about 80% seen once. The specimen sequenced was PBMCs. The receptors originated from a man between 45 and 60 years old in good health and CMV-seropositive.

This sequence joins TRBV6-4 and TRBJ2-5; 11 bases are a match to TRBD2. Unmatched junction bases numbered 13, after V lost 6 bases and J lost 4 bases. This CDR3 region has 17 residues. The V gene's germline CDR1 is MRHNA and CDR2 SNTAGT. Here the CDR3 DNA reads TGTGCCAGCAGAGCTAGCGGGAGGAGGAAACGCGGAGAGACCCAGTACTTC. Protein: CASRASGRRKRGETQYF.

This sequence joins TRBV29-1 and TRBJ1-2, with a weak D call TRBD1 (5 bases). V was clipped by 3 bases and J by 2 bases, with 13 bases between them. From germline, CDR1 is SQVTM and CDR2 ANQGSEA. The CDR3 length is 14 residues. CDR3 coding DNA: TGCAGCGTTGACCAGGGAGGACACAACTATGGCTACACCTTC. Translation: CSVDQGGHNYGYTF.

The rearrangement uses TRBV9 and TRBJ2-3; D remains ambiguous. Germline CDR1 reads SGDLS; CDR2 reads YYNGEE. Between the trimmed V and J ends, which lost 3 bases and 3 bases, there was a span of 5 bases. The CDR3 has 12 amino acids. As DNA, the CDR3 is TGTGCCAGCAGCGCCGGGACAGATACGCAGTATTTT. The encoded protein is CASSAGTDTQYF.

This clone was counted a few times. This chain joins TRBV7-2 and TRBJ2-2, with 8 bases identical to TRBD2. The V and J ends lost 3 bases and 4 bases, in that order; junction bases with no gene match: 7. This CDR3 contains 16 residues. Germline values: CDR1 SGHTA, CDR2 FQGNSA. Written as DNA, the CDR3 is TGTGCCAGCAGCTTTAGGGTAGCGGGAAGCACCGGGGAGCTGTTTTTT. It encodes CASSFRVAGSTGELFF. Combining the CDR3 with reference TRBV7-2 and TRBJ2-2 gives the whole variable domain GAGVSQSPSNKVTEKGKDVELRCDPISGHTALYWYRQSLGQGLEFLIYFQGNSAPDKSGLPSDRFSAERTGGSVSTLTIQRTQQEDSAVYLCASSFRVAGSTGELFFGEGSRLTVL.

The sample holds one count of this clone. The chain couples TRBV11-2 to TRBJ2-3; 7 bases line up with TRBD1. CDR3 length: 13 amino acids. The V segment lost 5 bases and the J segment 6 bases; nucleotides outside the gene matches: 5. Germline loops: CDR1 SGHAT, CDR2 FQNNGV. As DNA, the CDR3 is TGTGCCAGCAGCAAACAGGGGACCGATACGCAGTATTTT. Protein: CASSKQGTDTQYF.

This clone was counted between two and nine times. The chain recombines TRBV5-8 with TRBJ1-3; TRBD1 matches 7 bases. With 0 bases clipped from V and 5 bases from J, the junction kept 2 bases outside the gene matches. Germline CDR1 reads SGHTS; CDR2 reads YDEGEE. This CDR3 region has 14 residues. The CDR3 DNA reads TGTGCCAGCAGCTTGGAACAGGGGCGAAACACCATATATTTT. Its protein is CASSLEQGRNTIYF.

CDR3 loop: CASSLDGLAGVYSTDTQYF. The DNA for the CDR3 is TGTGCCAGCAGCTTAGATGGACTAGCGGGAGTTTATAGCACAGATACGCAGTATTTT. The rearrangement uses TRBV11-3 and TRBJ2-3; 13 bases match TRBD2. The CDR3 has 19 residues. The germline V gene encodes CDR1 SGHNT and CDR2 YENEEA. V dropped 0 bases and J dropped 0; count of bases not matched to a gene: 6.

The chain has TRBV5-4 and TRBJ1-1; 7 nucleotides line up with TRBD1. V dropped 0 bases and J dropped 0; count of bases not matched to a gene: 2. This CDR3 contains 15 residues. Germline V gene data show CDR1 as SGHNT and CDR2 as YYREEE (reference sequence). CDR3 protein: CASSLGGTVNTEAFF. CDR3 nucleotide sequence: TGTGCCAGCAGCTTGGGGGGGACAGTGAACACTGAAGCTTTCTTT.

The chain carries TRBV19 and TRBJ1-4; possibly TRBD1 for D (6 bases). The ends were cut back, 7 bases at V and 8 bases at J, with 14 bases in the middle. CDR3 size: 13 residues. The V gene's germline CDR1 is LNHDA and CDR2 SQIVND (reference sequence). The CDR3: CASKGEGGEKLFF. CDR3 DNA: TGTGCCAGTAAGGGGGAGGGAGGGGAAAAACTGTTTTTT.

With regard to this clone: The sample has other DNA sequences that encode this CDR3 too. The chain has TRBV18 and TRBJ1-6; TRBD1 matches 7 bases. From germline, CDR1 is KGHSH and CDR2 LQKENI. The V gene end was trimmed by 3 bases and the J gene end by 5 bases; junction bases not matched to a gene: 4. This CDR3 is built from 15 residues. The CDR3 reads CASSPRQGDNSPLHF. Here the CDR3 DNA reads TGTGCCAGCTCACCCAGACAGGGCGATAATTCACCCCTCCACTTT.

V is TRBV27 and J is TRBJ2-3, with D possibly TRBD2 on 6 matching bases. The germline V gene has CDR1 MNHEY and CDR2 SMNVEV (reference sequence). The germline V and J ends were trimmed by 6 bases and 2 bases, with 21 bases remaining between them. The CDR3 has 17 residues. The CDR3 protein is CASRPAWRGGSTDTQYF. The CDR3 nucleotides read TGTGCCAGCAGACCCGCGTGGAGGGGCGGATCCACAGATACGCAGTATTTT.

CDR3 nucleotides: TGTGCCAGCAGCCAGATCCAATACGAGCAGTACTTC. Protein product: CASSQIQYEQYF. This chain connects TRBV2 to TRBJ2-7, with no clear D. Trimming took 6 bases from V and 4 from J, leaving 10 bases between them. The CDR3 contains 12 residues. CDR1 is SNHLY and CDR2 is FYNNEI in the germline V gene.

This sequence joins TRBV14 and TRBJ2-2; 10 bases line up with TRBD2. The CDR3 length is 15 residues. V lost 4 bases and J lost 2; bases outside the gene matches: 1. Looked up from germline, CDR1 is SGHDN and CDR2 is FVKESK. The CDR3 sequence is CASSRTSGNTGELFF. CDR3 nucleotides: TGTGCCAGCAGCCGGACTAGCGGAAACACCGGGGAGCTGTTTTTT.

The table lists this clone with a count of one. The J gene is TRBJ2-1, the V gene TRBV11-2; TRBD2 matches 8 bases. V lost 7 bases to trimming and J lost 7 bases; unmatched junction nucleotides: 12. The CDR3 consists of 15 residues. Germline V gene sequence: CDR1 SGHAT, CDR2 FQNNGV. The CDR3 nucleotides read TGTGCCAGCACCCCGGGGTCGGGAGGGAGAAATGAGCAGTTCTTC. Its protein is CASTPGSGGRNEQFF.

This clone was observed a handful of times. This chain connects TRBV28 to TRBJ1-5; D is unclear. Germline CDR1 is MDHEN and CDR2 is SYDVKM. This CDR3 comprises 14 residues. V was clipped by 4 bases and J by 0 bases, with 7 bases between them. CDR3 loop: CASSSADSNQPQHF. The DNA for the CDR3 is TGTGCCAGCAGTTCGGCGGATAGCAATCAGCCCCAGCATTTT.

The chain couples TRBV27 to TRBJ1-5; TRBD1 aligns across 8 bases. This CDR3 contains 14 residues. From germline, CDR1 is MNHEY and CDR2 SMNVEV (reference sequence). Trimming took 4 bases from V and 5 from J; bases not matched to a gene: 4. CDR3 DNA sequence: TGTGCCAGCAGTTACGGACAGGGCCATCAGCCCCAGCATTTT. Translating gives CASSYGQGHQPQHF.

In this sample, this clone turned up a few times. The chain links TRBV18 to TRBJ1-1, with a weak D call TRBD1 (5 bases). Trimming took 0 bases from V and 12 from J, leaving 20 bases between them. Looked up from germline, CDR1 is KGHSH and CDR2 is LQKENI. The CDR3 has 15 amino acids. CDR3 loop: CASSPPSRVSQEPFF. DNA for the CDR3: TGTGCCAGCTCACCACCGTCCAGGGTATCGCAGGAACCTTTCTTT.

The chain links TRBV12-5 to TRBJ1-5, with 11 bases that match TRBD1. V shed 6 bases and J 0 bases; nucleotides not matched to a gene: 19. CDR1 LGHNT and CDR2 FRNRAP come from the germline V gene. The CDR3 totals 21 residues. In nucleotides, the CDR3 is TGTGCTAGTGGCTTGTACCGGTGGACAGGGGGCTTGATCCGTAGCAATCAGCCCCAGCATTTT. Residues: CASGLYRWTGGLIRSNQPQHF.

This clone was detected a few times. The CDR3 reads CASSREREQYF. The CDR3 DNA reads TGTGCCAGCAGCCGCGAACGCGAGCAGTACTTC. The chain recombines TRBV11-3 with TRBJ2-7; D is unclear. Trimming left V 5 bases short and J 6 bases short, with 8 bases between. Germline V gene data show CDR1 as SGHNT and CDR2 as YENEEA. The CDR3 is 11 amino acids.

The chain has TRBV9 and TRBJ2-2; D call uncertain. The V gene lost 0 bases and the J gene lost 6 bases, with 12 bases spanning the gap. Germline values: CDR1 SGDLS, CDR2 YYNGEE. The CDR3 has 15 residues. The CDR3 sequence: CASSVGPGWPGELFF. As DNA, the CDR3 is TGTGCCAGCAGCGTAGGCCCGGGTTGGCCCGGGGAGCTGTTTTTT.

The chain employs TRBV29-1 and TRBJ2-3; D gene unclear. The CDR3 has 13 amino acids. From germline, CDR1 is SQVTM and CDR2 ANQGSEA. Trimming removed 4 bases at V and 6 bases at J, with 14 bases between. The DNA of the CDR3 is TGCAGCGTTGCCCCCCTAGGCGGCGATACGCAGTATTTT. Translation gives CSVAPLGGDTQYF.

The chain employs TRBV5-4 and TRBJ2-3, with D perhaps TRBD2 (5 bases). Deletions cut 4 bases from V and 5 bases from J, with 11 bases between. Per the germline V gene, CDR1 is SGHNT and CDR2 is YYREEE (reference sequence). The CDR3 has 13 amino acids. The DNA for the CDR3 is TGTGCCAGCAGCAGCGGACGGGAAGATACGCAGTATTTT. This codes for CASSSGREDTQYF.

The rearrangement links TRBV30 to TRBJ2-3; D is perhaps TRBD2 (6 bases). Germline V lookup: CDR1 GTSNPN, CDR2 SVGIG (reference sequence). The CDR3 has 13 residues. V lost 6 bases and J 5 bases, leaving 15 bases between the germline ends. The CDR3 coding sequence is TGTGCCTGCTCGGAGGGCCGGGGAGATACGCAGTATTTT. It specifies CACSEGRGDTQYF. Full variable domain (outside the CDR3, taken from reference TRBV30 and TRBJ2-3): SQTIHQWPATLVQPVGSPLSLECTVEGTSNPNLYWYRQAAGRGLQLLFYSVGIGQISSEVPQNLSASRPQDRQFILSSKKLLLSDSGFYLCACSEGRGDTQYFGPGTRLTVL.

This chain joins TRBV4-1 and TRBJ1-3, with 7 bases fitting TRBD1. Germline CDR1 and CDR2: MGHRA and YSYEKL. V was clipped by 4 bases and J by 0 bases; unmatched bases: 9. The CDR3 length is 17 residues. In DNA form, the CDR3 reads TGCGCCAGCAGCCGACAGGGTTTGGTCCTCTCTGGAAACACCATATATTTT. Protein product: CASSRQGLVLSGNTIYF.

V and J are TRBV16 and TRBJ2-6, with D maybe TRBD1 (6 bases). There are 16 residues in the CDR3. V was clipped by 3 bases and J by 2 bases, with 11 bases between them. CDR1 and CDR2 from the germline V gene are KGHSY and FQNENV. The chain's CDR3 is CASSHRGGAGANVLTF. The CDR3 DNA reads as TGTGCCAGCAGCCACAGGGGTGGTGCTGGGGCCAACGTCCTGACTTTC.

The chain recombines TRBV7-8 with TRBJ2-5, with D maybe TRBD2 (5 bases). Germline V lookup: CDR1 SGHVS, CDR2 FQNEAQ. Trimming took off 5 bases at V and 2 bases at J, with 24 bases between the two ends. The CDR3 is 18 amino acids. The CDR3 reads CASSPSRRALVLQETQYF. CDR3 nucleotide sequence: TGTGCCAGCAGCCCCAGCAGGCGGGCCCTAGTGTTACAAGAGACCCAGTACTTC.

A note on this clone: The same CDR3 can be traced to other DNA sequences in this sample. The gene calls are TRBV5-1 and TRBJ2-3, with 10 bases identical to TRBD2. V shed 2 bases, J shed 3 bases, and the junction held 0 bases outside the gene matches. Germline values: CDR1 SGHRS, CDR2 YFSETQ. CDR3 length: 14 residues. The CDR3 DNA sequence: TGCGCCAGCAGCTTAGCGGGAGGGACAGATACGCAGTATTTT. Residues: CASSLAGGTDTQYF.

The chain joins TRBV9 to TRBJ2-1; D possibly corresponds to TRBD2 (5 bases). CDR3 size: 14 residues. V lost 5 bases to trimming and J lost 4 bases, with 13 bases between them. CDR1 and CDR2 from the germline V gene are SGDLS and YYNGEE. CDR3 region: CASSAPGVYNEQFF. In nucleotides, the CDR3 is TGTGCCAGCAGTGCTCCCGGGGTATACAATGAGCAGTTCTTC.

This clone was found once. The rearrangement joins TRBV5-6 to TRBJ1-1; 8 bases match TRBD1. Trimming removed 3 bases from V and 5 bases from J; junction bases left unmatched: 9. The CDR3 sequence is 15 residues long. The V gene's germline CDR1 is SGHDT and CDR2 YYEEEE. CDR3 sequence (DNA): TGTGCCAGCAGCTCAGGGGGCAGGGTGATAACTGAAGCTTTCTTT. Translation gives CASSSGGRVITEAFF.

This chain links TRBV6-1 with TRBJ1-1, with 7 bases aligning to TRBD1. The CDR3 contains 15 residues. V shed 4 bases and J 5 bases; nucleotides not matched to a gene: 10. Germline V gene lookup returns CDR1 MNHNS and CDR2 SASEGT. The CDR3 DNA is TGTGCCAGCAGTGTCGCCCTGGACAGGCAAACTGAAGCTTTCTTT. This codes for CASSVALDRQTEAFF.